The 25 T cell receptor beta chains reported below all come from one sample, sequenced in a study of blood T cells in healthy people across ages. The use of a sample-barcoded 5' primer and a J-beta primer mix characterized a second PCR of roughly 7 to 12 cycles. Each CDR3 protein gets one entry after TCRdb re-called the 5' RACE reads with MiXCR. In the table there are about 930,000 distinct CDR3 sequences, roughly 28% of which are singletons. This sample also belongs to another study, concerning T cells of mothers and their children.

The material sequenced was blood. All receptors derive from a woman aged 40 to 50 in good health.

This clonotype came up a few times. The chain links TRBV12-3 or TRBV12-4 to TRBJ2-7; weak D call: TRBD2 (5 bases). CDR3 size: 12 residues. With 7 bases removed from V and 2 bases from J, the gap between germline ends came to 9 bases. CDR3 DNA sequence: TGTGCCAGCATGGGAGTCGCCTACGAGCAGTACTTC. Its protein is CASMGVAYEQYF.

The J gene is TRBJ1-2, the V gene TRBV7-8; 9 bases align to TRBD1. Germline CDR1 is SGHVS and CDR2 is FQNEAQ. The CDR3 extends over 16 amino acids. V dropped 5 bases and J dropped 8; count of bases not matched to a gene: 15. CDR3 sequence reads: CASSPGTGLSHGGYTF. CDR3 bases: TGTGCCAGCAGCCCCGGGACAGGGTTGAGTCATGGGGGCTACACCTTC.

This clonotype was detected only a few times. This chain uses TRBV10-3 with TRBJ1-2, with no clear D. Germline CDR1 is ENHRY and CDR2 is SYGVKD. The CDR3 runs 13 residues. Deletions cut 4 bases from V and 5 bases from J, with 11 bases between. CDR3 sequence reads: CAISVPEGYGYTF. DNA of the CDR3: TGTGCCATCAGTGTGCCCGAGGGTTATGGCTACACCTTC.

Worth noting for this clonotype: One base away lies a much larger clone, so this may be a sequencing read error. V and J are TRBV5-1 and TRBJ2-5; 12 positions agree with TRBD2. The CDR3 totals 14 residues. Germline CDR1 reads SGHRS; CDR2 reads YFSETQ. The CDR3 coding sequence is TGCGCCAGCGGGACTAGCGGGTACCAAGGGACCCAGTACTTC. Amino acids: CASGTSGYQGTQYF.

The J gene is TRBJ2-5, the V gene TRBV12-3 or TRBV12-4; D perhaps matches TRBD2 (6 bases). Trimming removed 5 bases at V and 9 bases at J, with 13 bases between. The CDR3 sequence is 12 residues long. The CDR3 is CASSRGLEAQYF. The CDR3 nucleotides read TGTGCCAGCAGTAGGGGACTGGAGGCCCAGTACTTC.

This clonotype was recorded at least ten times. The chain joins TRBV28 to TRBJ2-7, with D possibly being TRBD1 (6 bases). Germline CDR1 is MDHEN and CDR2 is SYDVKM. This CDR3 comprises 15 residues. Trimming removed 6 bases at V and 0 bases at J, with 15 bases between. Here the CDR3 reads CASSSRQVASYEQYF. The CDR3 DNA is TGTGCCAGCAGCTCCCGACAGGTAGCCTCCTACGAGCAGTACTTC.

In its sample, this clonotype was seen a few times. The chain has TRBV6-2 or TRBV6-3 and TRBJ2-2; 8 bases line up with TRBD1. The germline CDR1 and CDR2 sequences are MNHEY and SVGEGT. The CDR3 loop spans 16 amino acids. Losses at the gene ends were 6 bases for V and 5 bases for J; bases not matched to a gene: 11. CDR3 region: CASSAMPTGVTGELFF. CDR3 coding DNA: TGTGCCAGCAGCGCAATGCCGACAGGGGTGACCGGGGAGCTGTTTTTT.

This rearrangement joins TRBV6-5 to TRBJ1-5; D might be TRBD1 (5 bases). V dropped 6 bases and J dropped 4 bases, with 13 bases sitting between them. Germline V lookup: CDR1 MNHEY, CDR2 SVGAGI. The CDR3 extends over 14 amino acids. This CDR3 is CASSSGARNQPQHF. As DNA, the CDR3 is TGTGCCAGCAGCTCCGGGGCTCGGAATCAGCCCCAGCATTTT.

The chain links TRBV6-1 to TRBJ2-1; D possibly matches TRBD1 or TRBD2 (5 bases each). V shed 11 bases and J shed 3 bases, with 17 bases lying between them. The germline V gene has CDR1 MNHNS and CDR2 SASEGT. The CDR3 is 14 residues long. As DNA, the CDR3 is TGTGCCTGCACCCTAGGGACGAACTACAATGAGCAGTTCTTC. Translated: CACTLGTNYNEQFF.

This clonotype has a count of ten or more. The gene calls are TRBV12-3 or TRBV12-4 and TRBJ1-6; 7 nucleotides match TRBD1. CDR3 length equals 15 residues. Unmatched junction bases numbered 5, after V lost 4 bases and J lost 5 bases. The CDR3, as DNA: TGTGCCAGCAGTTACCGGGACAGAGATAATTCACCCCTCCACTTT. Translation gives CASSYRDRDNSPLHF.

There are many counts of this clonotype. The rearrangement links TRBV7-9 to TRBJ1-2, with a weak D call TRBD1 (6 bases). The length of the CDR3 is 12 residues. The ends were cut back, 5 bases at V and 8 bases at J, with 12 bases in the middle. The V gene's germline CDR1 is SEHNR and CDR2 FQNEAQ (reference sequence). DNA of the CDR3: TGTGCCAGCAGCCCAGACCAGGGGGGCTACACCTTC. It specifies CASSPDQGGYTF.

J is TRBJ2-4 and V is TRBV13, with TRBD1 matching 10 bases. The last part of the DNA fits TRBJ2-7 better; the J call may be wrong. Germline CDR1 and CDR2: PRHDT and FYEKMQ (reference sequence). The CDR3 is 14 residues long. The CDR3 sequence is CASTDRDRGHEQYF. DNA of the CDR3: TGTGCCAGCACCGACCGGGACAGGGGCCACGAGCAGTACTTC.

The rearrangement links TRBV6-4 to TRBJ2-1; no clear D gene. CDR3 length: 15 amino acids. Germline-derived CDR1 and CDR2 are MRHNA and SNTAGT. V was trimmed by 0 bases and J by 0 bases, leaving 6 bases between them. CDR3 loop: CASSDSFSSYNEQFF. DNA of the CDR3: TGTGCCAGCAGTGACTCTTTTAGCTCCTACAATGAGCAGTTCTTC.

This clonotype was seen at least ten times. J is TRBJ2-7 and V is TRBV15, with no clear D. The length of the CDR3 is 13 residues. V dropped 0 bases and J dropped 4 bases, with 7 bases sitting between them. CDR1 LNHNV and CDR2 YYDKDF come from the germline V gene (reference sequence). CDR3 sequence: CATSRDLSYEQYF. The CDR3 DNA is TGTGCCACCAGCAGAGATTTATCGTACGAGCAGTACTTC.

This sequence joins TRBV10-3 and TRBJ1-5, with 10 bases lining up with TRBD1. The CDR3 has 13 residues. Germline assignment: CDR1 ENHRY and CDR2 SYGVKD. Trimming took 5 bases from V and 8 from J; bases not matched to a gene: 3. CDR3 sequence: CAISRDRGEPQHF. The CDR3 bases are TGTGCCATCAGTCGGGACAGGGGTGAGCCCCAGCATTTT.

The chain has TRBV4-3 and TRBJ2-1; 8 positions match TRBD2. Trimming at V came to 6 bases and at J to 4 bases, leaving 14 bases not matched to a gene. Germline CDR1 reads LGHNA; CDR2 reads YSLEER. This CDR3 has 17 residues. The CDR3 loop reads CASSLAGGGSAYNEQFF. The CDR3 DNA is TGCGCCAGCAGTCTGGCGGGGGGAGGTTCGGCGTACAATGAGCAGTTCTTC.

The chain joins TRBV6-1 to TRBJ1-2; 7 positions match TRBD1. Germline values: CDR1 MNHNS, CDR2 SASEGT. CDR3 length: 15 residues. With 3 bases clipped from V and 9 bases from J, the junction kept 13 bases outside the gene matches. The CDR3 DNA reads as TGTGCCAGCAGTGAGGGGCAGGGGGTGTCTAGTCGCTACACCTTC. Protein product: CASSEGQGVSSRYTF.

The CDR3 bases are TGTGCCACCAGCAGAGCCCCAAGGGGGGCGGGCAATCAGCCCCAGCATTTT. Residues: CATSRAPRGAGNQPQHF. The rearrangement uses TRBV15 and TRBJ1-5; weak D call: TRBD1 (6 bases). V was clipped by 1 base and J by 2 bases, with 15 bases between them. The CDR3 is 17 residues long. Germline-derived CDR1 and CDR2 are LNHNV and YYDKDF (reference sequence).

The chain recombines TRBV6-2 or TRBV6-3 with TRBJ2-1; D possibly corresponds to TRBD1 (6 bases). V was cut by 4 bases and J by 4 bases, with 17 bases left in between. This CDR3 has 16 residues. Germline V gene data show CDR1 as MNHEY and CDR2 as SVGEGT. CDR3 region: CASSSGNQGLYNEQFF. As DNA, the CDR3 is TGTGCCAGCAGTTCCGGAAATCAGGGGCTTTACAATGAGCAGTTCTTC.

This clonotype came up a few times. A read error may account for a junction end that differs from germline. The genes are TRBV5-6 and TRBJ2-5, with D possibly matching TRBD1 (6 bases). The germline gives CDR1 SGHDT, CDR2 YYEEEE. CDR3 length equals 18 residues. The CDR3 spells CTSSFGLGASQTQETQYF. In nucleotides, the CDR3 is TGTACCAGCAGCTTCGGGTTGGGGGCCAGTCAAACCCAAGAGACCCAGTACTTC.

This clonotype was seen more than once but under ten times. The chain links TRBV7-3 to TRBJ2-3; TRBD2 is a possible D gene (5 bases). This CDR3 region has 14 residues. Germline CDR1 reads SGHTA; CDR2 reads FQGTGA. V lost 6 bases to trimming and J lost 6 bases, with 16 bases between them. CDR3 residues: CASSFGLSVDTQYF. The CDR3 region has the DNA TGTGCCAGCAGTTTTGGACTTAGTGTGGATACGCAGTATTTT.

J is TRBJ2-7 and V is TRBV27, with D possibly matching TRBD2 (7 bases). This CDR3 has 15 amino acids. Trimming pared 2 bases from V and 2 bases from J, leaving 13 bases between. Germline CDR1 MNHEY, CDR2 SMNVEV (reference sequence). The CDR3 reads CASSLRGAIAYEQYF. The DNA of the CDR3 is TGTGCCAGCAGTTTACGGGGGGCGATCGCCTACGAGCAGTACTTC.

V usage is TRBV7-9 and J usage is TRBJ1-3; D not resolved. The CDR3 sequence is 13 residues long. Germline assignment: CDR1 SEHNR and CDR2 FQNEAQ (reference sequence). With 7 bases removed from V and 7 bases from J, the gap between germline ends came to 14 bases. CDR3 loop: CASTLSLGNTIYF. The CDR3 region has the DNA TGTGCCAGCACCCTAAGTCTTGGCAACACCATATATTTT.

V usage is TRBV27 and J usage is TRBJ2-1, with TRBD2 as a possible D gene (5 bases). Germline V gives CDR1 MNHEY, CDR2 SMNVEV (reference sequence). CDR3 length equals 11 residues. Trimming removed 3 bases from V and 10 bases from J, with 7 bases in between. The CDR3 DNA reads TGTGCCAGCAGTTTCGGACTGGAGCAGTTCTTC. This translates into CASSFGLEQFF.

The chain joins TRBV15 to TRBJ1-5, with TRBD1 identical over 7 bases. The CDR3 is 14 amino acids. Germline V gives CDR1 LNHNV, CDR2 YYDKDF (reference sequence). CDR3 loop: CVTKQGTGNQPQHF. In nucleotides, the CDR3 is TGTGTCACAAAACAGGGGACGGGCAATCAGCCCCAGCATTTT.